The 26 T cell receptor beta chains below come from one sample, sequenced in a study of Ad26.COV2.S vaccination and SARS-CoV-2 variants. Generated by immunoSEQ multiplex PCR, the TCRdb table keeps only in-frame clones and is missing some. This table holds more than 300,000 clones, 70% to 90% found once. Regarding treatment: roughly 18 received Ad26.COV2.S at low or high dose, single or two shots; several received placebo; per-sample allocation not given. Vaccine and placebo recipients were sampled on day 63 after the first injection. Source: peripheral blood, taken in a trial of Ad26.COV2.S vaccine versus placebo. The receptor set was obtained from a person between 18 and 65 years old who received the Ad26.COV2.S COVID-19 vaccine or a placebo.

The J gene is TRBJ1-5, the V gene TRBV18; D gene unclear. The CDR3 consists of 16 residues. Per germline, CDR1 KGHSH and CDR2 LQKENI. Trimming removed 3 bases at V and 2 bases at J, with 14 bases between. CDR3 sequence: CASSPGIGYGNQPQHF. CDR3 nucleotides: TGTGCCAGCTCACCGGGTATCGGCTACGGCAATCAGCCCCAGCATTTT. The full variable domain, with the rest looked up from reference TRBV18 and TRBJ1-5, is NAGVMQNPRHLVRRRGQEARLRCSPMKGHSHVYWYRQLPEEGLKFMVYLQKENIIDESGMPKERFSAEFPKEGPSILRIQQVVRGDSAAYFCASSPGIGYGNQPQHFGDGTRLSIL.

In the case of this clone: Given a much more abundant clone one base away, this may be a read error. The gene calls are TRBV10-3 and TRBJ2-7, with 9 bases lining up with TRBD1. Germline V gene lookup returns CDR1 ENHRY and CDR2 SYGVKD. This CDR3 has 13 residues. V lost 8 bases, J lost 1 base, and 3 bases stayed unmatched. CDR3 amino acids: CAIGGTGSYEQYF. Written as DNA, the CDR3 is TGTGCCATCGGGGGGACAGGGTCCTACGAGCAGTACTTC.

This clone was detected a few times. This chain joins TRBV3-1 (or the pseudogene TRBV3-2) and TRBJ1-1; maybe TRBD1 (5 bases). Germline values: CDR1 LGHDT, CDR2 YNNKEL (reference sequence). V was cut by 1 base and J by 4 bases, with 19 bases left in between. The CDR3 extends over 17 amino acids. The CDR3 DNA is TGTGCCAGCAGCCAAGTGGTTTTTTCAGGGATCGGCACTGAAGCTTTCTTT. Residues: CASSQVVFSGIGTEAFF.

This sequence joins TRBV14 and TRBJ2-1, with TRBD1 as a possible D gene (7 bases). The V end lost 0 bases, the J end lost 16 bases, and 13 bases lay between the germline ends. Germline-derived CDR1 and CDR2 are SGHDN and FVKESK. The CDR3 loop spans 12 amino acids. CDR3: CASSQDRGVQFF. CDR3 in DNA: TGTGCCAGCAGCCAAGACAGGGGGGTTCAATTCTTC.

V is TRBV4-3 and J is TRBJ1-4; tentative D call: TRBD1 (5 bases). In germline, CDR1 is LGHNA, CDR2 YSLEER. V shed 0 bases and J shed 9 bases, with 14 bases lying between them. This CDR3 spans 15 amino acids. In nucleotides, the CDR3 is TGCGCCAGCAGCCAAGATCTCGGTAGGGGCAAAAAACTGTTTTTT. Protein sequence: CASSQDLGRGKKLFF.

The CDR3 here is CVQGLNSYEQYF. The CDR3, as DNA: TGTGTTCAGGGTTTAAACTCCTACGAGCAGTACTTC. This sequence joins TRBV28 and TRBJ2-7, with a possible D match to TRBD1 (5 bases). Germline CDR1 and CDR2: MDHEN and SYDVKM. The CDR3 sequence is 12 residues long.

V usage is TRBV2 and J usage is TRBJ2-3; TRBD2 matches at 10 bases. This CDR3 is 19 amino acids long. J gave up 0 bases and V 6 bases, and 15 bases lay outside the gene matches. Germline V gene lookup returns CDR1 SNHLY and CDR2 FYNNEI. This CDR3 reads CASSRLAGGGLTSTDTQYF. CDR3 in DNA: TGTGCCAGCAGCCGACTAGCGGGCGGAGGATTGACTAGCACAGATACGCAGTATTTT.

The V and J genes are TRBV5-4 and TRBJ1-1, with D unresolved. The CDR3 covers 14 residues. Germline CDR1 SGHNT, CDR2 YYREEE (reference sequence). V lost 4 bases and J lost 1, with 11 bases in between. The CDR3 region is CASSPWQTNTEAFF. The DNA for the CDR3 is TGTGCCAGCAGCCCGTGGCAGACGAACACTGAAGCTTTCTTT. The full variable domain, with the rest looked up from reference TRBV5-4 and TRBJ1-1, is ETGVTQSPTHLIKTRGQQVTLRCSSQSGHNTVSWYQQALGQGPQFIFQYYREEENGRGNFPPRFSGLQFPNYSSELNVNALELDDSALYLCASSPWQTNTEAFFGQGTRLTVV.

This chain connects TRBV19 to TRBJ2-3; D might be TRBD1 (6 bases). The CDR3 loop spans 17 amino acids. Germline CDR1 reads LNHDA; CDR2 reads SQIVND (reference sequence). V was pared by 5 bases and J by 5 bases, with 23 bases between. This CDR3 reads CASSPARLTGLRDTQYF. CDR3 sequence (DNA): TGTGCCAGTAGTCCCGCCCGGTTGACAGGCCTTCGAGATACGCAGTATTTT.

This CDR3 is CASSEVSRNGYNSPLHF. CDR3 bases: TGTGCCAGCAGTGAAGTTTCGCGGAACGGTTATAATTCACCCCTCCACTTT. This sequence joins TRBV6-1 and TRBJ1-6; no clear D gene. The CDR3 is made up of 17 amino acids. Trimming shortened V by 1 base and J by 4 bases, and 14 bases separated the two germline ends. CDR1 is MNHNS, CDR2 SASEGT, per germline.

V is TRBV11-2 and J is TRBJ2-7; D is uncertain. The CDR3 consists of 14 residues. V shed 3 bases and J shed 0 bases, with 9 bases lying between them. CDR1 and CDR2 (germline): SGHAT, FQNNGV. This CDR3 reads CASSFTETSYEQYF. CDR3 nucleotides: TGTGCCAGCAGCTTTACAGAAACCTCCTACGAGCAGTACTTC. Using reference TRBV11-2 and TRBJ2-7 for the parts outside the CDR3, the full variable domain is EAGVAQSPRYKIIEKRQSVAFWCNPISGHATLYWYQQILGQGPKLLIQFQNNGVVDDSQLPKDRFSAERLKGVDSTLKIQPAKLEDSAVYLCASSFTETSYEQYFGPGTRLTVT.

The rearrangement uses TRBV3-1 (or the pseudogene TRBV3-2) and TRBJ1-1, with D perhaps TRBD1 (5 bases). The V gene's germline CDR1 is LGHDT and CDR2 YNNKEL (reference sequence). V was trimmed by 0 bases and J by 6 bases, leaving 17 bases between them. The CDR3 is made up of 16 amino acids. As DNA, the CDR3 is TGTGCCAGCAGCCAAGATCCGGCAGGGAGGTACGCTGAAGCTTTCTTT. Protein sequence: CASSQDPAGRYAEAFF.

V gene TRBV28 combines with J gene TRBJ1-2; perhaps TRBD1 as D (5 bases). V dropped 3 bases and J dropped 6 bases, with 11 bases sitting between them. Per germline, CDR1 MDHEN and CDR2 SYDVKM. CDR3 size: 13 residues. DNA for the CDR3: TGTGCCAGCAGTTTTGGGCAGGGAAATGGCTACACCTTC. Residues: CASSFGQGNGYTF.

This clone was picked up one time. The genes are TRBV3-1 (or the pseudogene TRBV3-2) and TRBJ2-7; 11 nucleotides agree with TRBD2. This CDR3 is 15 amino acids long. Unmatched junction bases numbered 6, after V lost 4 bases and J lost 4 bases. From germline, CDR1 is LGHDT and CDR2 YNNKEL (reference sequence). In nucleotides, the CDR3 is TGTGCCAGCAGCCCATCCGGGACTAGCGGATACGAGCAGTACTTC. Translation gives CASSPSGTSGYEQYF.

The rearrangement links TRBV10-1 to TRBJ2-3; D is unclear. The CDR3 spans 13 residues. Trimming shortened V by 1 base and J by 6 bases, and 8 bases separated the two germline ends. From germline, CDR1 is WNHNN and CDR2 SYGVQD (reference sequence). For the CDR3, the DNA is TGCGCCAGCAGTGAGTACGTCTCCGATACGCAGTATTTT. Protein product: CASSEYVSDTQYF.

The gene calls are TRBV7-2 and TRBJ2-1, with D maybe TRBD2 (6 bases). Trimming stripped 2 bases from V and 6 bases from J, with 20 bases between. CDR3 length: 17 residues. Germline CDR1 is SGHTA and CDR2 is FQGNSA. CDR3 DNA sequence: TGTGCCAGCAGCTTACTCTCTCCCGGGACTGGCACCAATGAGCAGTTCTTC. The encoded protein is CASSLLSPGTGTNEQFF.

This chain joins TRBV29-1 and TRBJ1-2; 9 nucleotides line up with TRBD1. Losses at the gene ends were 6 bases for V and 6 bases for J; bases not matched to a gene: 11. This CDR3 is 14 amino acids long. Germline V lookup: CDR1 SQVTM, CDR2 ANQGSEA. The CDR3 loop reads CSVGTDRGTHGYTF. The CDR3 region has the DNA TGCAGCGTGGGCACAGACAGGGGGACGCATGGCTACACCTTC.

With respect to this clone: Additional DNA sequences in this sample encode the identical CDR3. The chain couples TRBV10-3 to TRBJ2-7, with 7 bases matching TRBD1. The V gene's germline CDR1 is ENHRY and CDR2 SYGVKD. J gave up 1 base and V 3 bases, and 6 bases lay outside the gene matches. The CDR3 extends over 15 amino acids. CDR3 sequence: CAISDSTGYSYEQYF. The CDR3 DNA reads TGTGCCATCAGTGACTCGACAGGGTATTCCTACGAGCAGTACTTC.

Regarding this clone: One end of the junction fails to match germline, which may point to a read error. V gene TRBV5-8 combines with J gene TRBJ2-5, with D possibly TRBD1 on 5 matching bases. The CDR3 loop spans 15 amino acids. Germline-derived CDR1 and CDR2 are SGHTS and YDEGEE. The CDR3 bases are TGTGCCAGCACCTTGGGGCGGAACCTCCAAGAGACCCAGTACTTC. This encodes CASTLGRNLQETQYF.

The V call is TRBV11-2, the J call TRBJ2-7; D ambiguous. The V gene lost 0 bases and the J gene lost 3 bases, with 3 bases spanning the gap. The CDR3 extends over 12 amino acids. Germline assignment: CDR1 SGHAT and CDR2 FQNNGV. This CDR3 reads CASSLEGYEQYF. The CDR3 DNA reads as TGTGCCAGCAGCTTAGAGGGCTACGAGCAGTACTTC.

The rearrangement links TRBV19 to TRBJ1-4, with D possibly matching TRBD1 (6 bases). There are 15 residues in the CDR3. Looked up from germline, CDR1 is LNHDA and CDR2 is SQIVND (reference sequence). V was shortened by 5 bases and J by 0 bases, with 10 bases between the two germline ends. The CDR3 reads CASSPDSATNEKLFF. CDR3 sequence (DNA): TGTGCCAGTAGTCCGGACAGCGCAACTAATGAAAAACTGTTTTTT.

The CDR3 protein is CASSPGTAQETQYF. The DNA for the CDR3 is TGTGCCAGCAGCCCTGGGACAGCCCAAGAGACCCAGTACTTC. The chain has TRBV14 and TRBJ2-5; TRBD1 agrees at 7 bases. With 4 bases clipped from V and 1 base from J, the junction kept 3 bases outside the gene matches. The CDR3 covers 14 residues. The germline V gene encodes CDR1 SGHDN and CDR2 FVKESK.

The chain is built from TRBV28 and TRBJ1-2, with D possibly TRBD1 on 5 matching bases. V was clipped by 6 bases and J by 3 bases, with 14 bases between them. This CDR3 spans 14 amino acids. Looked up from germline, CDR1 is MDHEN and CDR2 is SYDVKM. The CDR3, as DNA: TGTGCCAGCAGGAGGGGAGCCTTCGACTATGGCTACACCTTC. Translation: CASRRGAFDYGYTF.

The chain couples TRBV18 to TRBJ1-5; no clear D. The length of the CDR3 is 14 residues. Germline assignment: CDR1 KGHSH and CDR2 LQKENI. V shed 6 bases and J shed 8 bases, with 17 bases lying between them. In nucleotides, the CDR3 is TGTGCCAGCTCTCCCTCCCTCAATGGGGAGCCCCAGCATTTT. This translates into CASSPSLNGEPQHF.

To note about this clone: It may be a read error: a sequence one base away is much more abundant. The same CDR3 arises from other DNA sequences in this sample as well. The J gene is TRBJ1-2, the V gene TRBV27, with no clear D. CDR3 size: 14 residues. Trimming took 3 bases from V and 0 from J, leaving 8 bases between them. Germline CDR1 is MNHEY and CDR2 is SMNVEV (reference sequence). CDR3 region: CASSFRAANYGYTF. CDR3 DNA: TGTGCCAGCAGTTTTCGGGCCGCTAACTATGGCTACACCTTC.

The J gene is TRBJ1-3, the V gene TRBV10-3, with 11 bases matching TRBD1. Unmatched junction bases numbered 10, after V lost 6 bases and J lost 0 bases. The CDR3 spans 18 residues. The germline V gene encodes CDR1 ENHRY and CDR2 SYGVKD. The CDR3: CAIRPGQGDLSSGNTIYF. The DNA of the CDR3 is TGTGCCATCAGGCCGGGACAGGGGGACCTGAGCTCTGGAAACACCATATATTTT.